This is a list of T cell receptor beta chains from one sample in a study of CD8+ T cells in alopecia areata. Measured with immunoSEQ multiplex PCR; TCRdb has only the in-frame clones, and not every one. The sample holds roughly 190,000 clones; approximately 67% are singletons and the top ten take approximately 1.2%. The material sequenced was CD4+ T cells sorted from blood, taken at roughly week 49, from a patient treated with tofacitinib. All receptors come from a human donor with alopecia areata. The CDR3 runs from the conserved cysteine through the conserved F or W. A D gene is named only where the DNA matches it firmly. Part of the rows lack a size; the others show once, few, many or a class for expanded clones.

d_call clone_size cdr3_length j_call v_call cdr3_nt cdr3_aa
TRBD1 - 14 TRBJ1-2 TRBV9 TGTGCCAGCAGCTCCCCGGACAGGGTCTATGGCTACACCTTC CASSSPDRVYGYTF
TRBD1 few 14 TRBJ2-7 TRBV5-6 TGTGCCAGCAGCGAGGGGGCGGTGGGCTACGAGCAGTACTTC CASSEGAVGYEQYF
- - 15 TRBJ1-1 TRBV15 TGTGCCACCAGCAGTTCAATCCCGGTTGACACTGAAGCTTTCTTT CATSSSIPVDTEAFF
- - 11 TRBJ2-3 TRBV30 TGTGCCTCTAGCGCAACAGATACGCAGTATTTT CASSATDTQYF
TRBD1 - 15 TRBJ2-1 TRBV29-1 TGCAGCGTATCGACAGGGAGTGGGTCCTACAATGAGCAGTTCTTC CSVSTGSGSYNEQFF
- - 12 TRBJ2-7 TRBV2 TGTGCCAGCAGAGGGCTACAGTACGAGCAGTACTTC CASRGLQYEQYF
- medium-sized 15 TRBJ2-1 TRBV4-3 TGCGCCAGCAGCCAAGATGGGGAATCCTACAATGAGCAGTTCTTC CASSQDGESYNEQFF
- - 11 TRBJ2-7 TRBV5-1 TGCGCCAGCAGCTCCGGGGACGAGCAGTACTTC CASSSGDEQYF
TRBD1 - 14 TRBJ2-7 TRBV5-6 TGTGCCAGCGCCCGGACAGGGGAGACCTACGAGCAGTACTTC CASARTGETYEQYF
TRBD1 - 15 TRBJ1-2 TRBV6-5 TGTGCCAGCAGCATAGCAGGGCAGGGGGGCTATGGCTACACCTTC CASSIAGQGGYGYTF
- - 12 TRBJ1-5 TRBV7-2 TGTGCCAGCAGCTTGGACAATCAGCCCCAGCATTTT CASSLDNQPQHF
- - 14 TRBJ2-7 TRBV29-1 TGCAGCGTGGACCCCAGGGACCCCCAGTGCGAGCAGTACTTC CSVDPRDPQCEQYF
- - 11 TRBJ1-1 TRBV29-1 TGCAGCGTTGTCCAGAACACTGAAGCTTTCTTT CSVVQNTEAFF
- - 11 TRBJ2-1 TRBV2 TGTGCCAGCAGTGCGAATAATGAGCAGTTCTTC CASSANNEQFF
- - 12 TRBJ1-2 TRBV29-1 TGCAGCGTTGCACCTGCTAACTATGGCTACACCTTC CSVAPANYGYTF
TRBD2 - 16 TRBJ2-7 TRBV5-5 TGTGCCAGCAGCTTGGTTTGGAGCGGGGGCCGGGACGAGCAGTACTTC CASSLVWSGGRDEQYF
- - 17 TRBJ2-3 TRBV10-1 TGCGCCAGCAGTGGGGTCGGGGGGACAGCGATGACAGATACGCAGTATTTT CASSGVGGTAMTDTQYF
- - 16 TRBJ1-2 TRBV7-2 TGTGCCAGCAGCTCTGCTAAGCTATTACTTAACTATGGCTACACCTTC CASSSAKLLLNYGYTF
- - 11 TRBJ2-5 TRBV2 TGTGCCCTCTGGGAACAAGAGACCCAGTACTTC CALWEQETQYF
- - 15 TRBJ1-1 TRBV5-1 TGCGCCAGCACCGGCGGGCGGCGATTGAACACTGAAGCTTTCTTT CASTGGRRLNTEAFF
TRBD1 - 12 TRBJ1-2 TRBV29-1 TGCAGCGTGGGGGGGACAGGCTATGGCTACACCTTC CSVGGTGYGYTF
- - 10 TRBJ1-1 TRBV29-1 TGCAGCGTTGGGGCCACTGAAGCTTTCTTT CSVGATEAFF